This entry features one TCR beta chain sequence. Its antigen is currently unknown. Clones were read by immunoSEQ multiplex PCR, and TCRdb kept only the in-frame ones, dropping some. The profile shows approximately 18,000 clones, about 95% of them singletons. These data are taken from a study of graft-versus-host responses after intestinal transplantation. The CDR3 has 15 residues. Study findings and constraints: Allografts of patients with graft-donor T cell macrochimerism showed high graft-versus-host to host-versus-graft clone ratios.

This sequence joins TRBV21-1 and TRBJ1-5; whether TRBD1, the table's D call, matches the DNA was not checked. TRBV21-1 is marked as a pseudogene. This TCR came from a human patient who received an intestinal transplant, so some T cells may come from the graft donor. This sample comprised PBMCs, obtained 23 days after intestinal transplant. CDR3 DNA sequence: TGTGCCAGCAGCAAAGCGACAGGGTACAATCAGCCCCAGCATTTT. As protein: CASSKATGYNQPQHF.